What follows are 9 T cell receptor beta chains derived from one specimen sequenced in a study of tumor-infiltrating lymphocytes in oesophageal squamous cell carcinoma (dated by TCRdb to 2016 to 2018). Preparation of the library involved PCR. For sequencing, an Illumina HiSeq 2000 was employed. TCRdb cleaned the public reads at Q25 with fastp, built clones with MiXCR and kept in-frame beta chains. Identical CDR3 protein sequences are pooled into one entry, listed with their most common genes and DNA. Here the sample has 15,000 to 20,000 distinct CDR3 sequences; roughly 41% occur a single time. Approximately 41% of the sample belongs to the ten largest clones. Sequencing used esophageal tumor tissue. The receptors derive from a male donor with esophageal squamous cell carcinoma.

The rearrangement links TRBV7-3 to TRBJ2-1; D is ambiguous. V shed 2 bases and J shed 5 bases, with 4 bases lying between them. Germline lookup yields CDR1 SGHTA and CDR2 FQGTGA. CDR3 length: 12 residues. CDR3 nucleotide sequence: TGTGCCAGCAGCTTAGGGGACAATGAGCAGTTCTTC. The encoded protein is CASSLGDNEQFF.

Comment on this clonotype: A much larger clone sits a single nucleotide away, making a read error possible. The rearrangement links TRBV14 to TRBJ2-1; 9 nucleotides line up with TRBD2. Gene TRBJ2-5 matches the end of the DNA better, so the J call may be wrong. Germline V gene data show CDR1 as SGHDN and CDR2 as FVKESK. The CDR3 spans 17 residues. Here the CDR3 reads CASSQVASGVHQETQYF. The CDR3 DNA follows: TGTGCCAGCAGCCAAGTGGCTAGCGGGGTTCACCAAGAGACCCAGTACTTC.

This clonotype has a handful of counts. CDR3 bases: TGTGCCAGCAGCCAAGAGGCCGGGGGGGCGTATAGAGATACGCAGTATTTT. This translates into CASSQEAGGAYRDTQYF. The genes are TRBV3-1 and TRBJ2-3; 8 bases align to TRBD2. Germline-derived CDR1 and CDR2 are LGHDT and YNNKEL (reference sequence). The CDR3 spans 17 residues. V dropped 0 bases and J dropped 5; count of bases not matched to a gene: 10.

This sequence joins TRBV7-3 and TRBJ2-1; 10 positions match TRBD1. V was clipped by 5 bases and J by 9 bases; unmatched bases: 13. CDR1 and CDR2 (germline): SGHTA, FQGTGA. The CDR3 sequence is 16 residues long. Here the CDR3 reads CASSRSTGGFGSEQFF. CDR3 coding DNA: TGTGCCAGCAGCCGATCGACAGGGGGCTTTGGGAGTGAGCAGTTCTTC.

The V gene is TRBV7-3, the J gene TRBJ2-5, with 7 bases identical to TRBD2. Matching the DNA end better, TRBJ2-1 makes the J call doubtful. This CDR3 region has 17 residues. Looked up from germline, CDR1 is SGHTA and CDR2 is FQGTGA. The CDR3: CASSLTGTIRSTDTQFF. The CDR3 DNA is TGTGCCAGCAGCTTAACAGGGACTATCCGAAGCACAGATACGCAGTTCTTC.

This clonotype was counted at least ten times. The V gene is TRBV10-3, the J gene TRBJ2-5; D assignment may be TRBD1 or TRBD2 (5 bases each). This CDR3 spans 15 amino acids. Germline lookup yields CDR1 ENHRY and CDR2 SYGVKD. V was pared by 3 bases and J by 4 bases, with 15 bases between. This chain's CDR3 is CAISESPGDGETQYF. The CDR3 DNA is TGTGCCATCAGTGAAAGTCCCGGGGACGGAGAGACCCAGTACTTC.

A single count supports this clonotype. A junction end diverges from the germline sequence, so it may reflect a read error. The V and J genes are TRBV19 and TRBJ2-7; 8 bases match TRBD1. The CDR3 loop spans 13 amino acids. Germline-derived CDR1 and CDR2 are LNHDA and SQIVND (reference sequence). CDR3 in DNA: TGTGCCAGTTTGGACAGGGTCGCCGGGGAGCTGTACTTC. Translation gives CASLDRVAGELYF.

This clonotype is medium-sized within its sample. V and J are TRBV7-9 and TRBJ1-2, with D possibly matching TRBD1 (6 bases). The CDR3 contains 13 residues. Trimming cost V 5 bases and J 8 bases, with 15 bases left between them. Germline values: CDR1 SEHNR, CDR2 FQNEAQ (reference sequence). CDR3 DNA sequence: TGTGCCAGCAGCCAACGGGACATTTCGGGCTACACCTTC. It is translated as CASSQRDISGYTF. The whole variable domain, filled in from reference TRBV7-9 and TRBJ1-2, reads DTGVSQNPRHKITKRGQNVTFRCDPISEHNRLYWYRQTLGQGPEFLTYFQNEAQLEKSRLLSDRFSAERPKGSFSTLEIQRTEQGDSAMYLCASSQRDISGYTFGSGTRLTVV.

Many counts were recorded for this clonotype. DNA of the CDR3: TGTGCCAGCAGCGAAACTAGCGGGGGGACCGCGGATACGCAGTATTTT. Amino acid sequence: CASSETSGGTADTQYF. V gene TRBV5-4 combines with J gene TRBJ2-3, with TRBD2 matching 12 bases. In germline, CDR1 is SGHNT, CDR2 YYREEE (reference sequence). The V and J ends lost 4 bases and 6 bases, in that order; junction bases with no gene match: 9. The CDR3 runs to 16 residues.